One and the same sample provided the 7 T cell receptor beta chains below, sequenced in a study of blood T cell repertoires in COVID-19. Profiling relied on immunoSEQ multiplex PCR, and the TCRdb table lists in-frame clones only, not all of them. The sample contains about 58,000 clones, less than 90% of which appear only once. What was sequenced was peripheral blood. The origin of the receptors is a woman between 65 and 79 years old with active COVID-19.

The V and J genes are TRBV28 and TRBJ2-7; D is possibly TRBD2 (5 bases). The CDR3 totals 12 residues. V lost 3 bases, J lost 8 bases, and 11 bases lay in between. Germline V gene data show CDR1 as MDHEN and CDR2 as SYDVKM. DNA for the CDR3: TGTGCCAGCAGTTTTCCCTCGACTAAGCAGTACTTC. It specifies CASSFPSTKQYF.

The chain recombines TRBV7-3 with TRBJ2-5; D unresolved. Trimming stripped 1 base from V and 3 bases from J, with 12 bases between. The CDR3 has 15 amino acids. Germline V gene data show CDR1 as SGHTA and CDR2 as FQGTGA. This CDR3 reads CASSLNGPGEETQYF. Here the CDR3 DNA reads TGTGCCAGCAGCTTAAACGGCCCTGGAGAAGAGACCCAGTACTTC.

By frequency in the sample, this clone is medium-sized. The CDR3 is CASSYDPGLEAEQYF. The DNA of the CDR3 is TGTGCCAGCAGCTACGATCCGGGACTAGAGGCCGAGCAGTACTTC. The genes are TRBV6-6 and TRBJ2-7; 8 bases align to TRBD2. The V segment lost 6 bases and the J segment 6 bases; nucleotides outside the gene matches: 13. Germline assignment: CDR1 MNHNY and CDR2 SVGAGI (reference sequence). This CDR3 has 15 residues.

The chain carries TRBV30 and TRBJ1-5, with D perhaps TRBD1 (5 bases). The ends were cut back, 2 bases at V and 4 bases at J, with 12 bases in the middle. Germline-derived CDR1 and CDR2 are GTSNPN and SVGIG (reference sequence). This CDR3 has 14 amino acids. CDR3: CAWSRGNSNQPQHF. CDR3 nucleotides: TGTGCCTGGAGTCGGGGGAATTCAAATCAGCCCCAGCATTTT.

The chain combines TRBV6-5 with TRBJ2-5; D remains unclear. Germline V lookup: CDR1 MNHEY, CDR2 SVGAGI. The CDR3 extends over 13 amino acids. The germline V and J ends were trimmed by 6 bases and 7 bases, with 15 bases remaining between them. The CDR3 region has the DNA TGTGCCAGCAGCCAATTAAATACGGGGACCCAGTACTTC. Protein sequence: CASSQLNTGTQYF.

This sequence joins TRBV19 and TRBJ1-2; TRBD1 is a possible D gene (6 bases). Germline CDR1 is LNHDA and CDR2 is SQIVND (reference sequence). V dropped 4 bases and J dropped 8 bases, with 11 bases sitting between them. This CDR3 has 12 residues. CDR3 sequence (DNA): TGTGCCAGTAGTACAGGGGTGGGCGGCTACACCTTC. It translates to CASSTGVGGYTF.

V usage is TRBV5-1 and J usage is TRBJ2-5; the match to TRBD1 covers 11 bases. The V gene's germline CDR1 is SGHRS and CDR2 YFSETQ. The CDR3 runs to 16 residues. Trimming cost V 2 bases and J 4 bases; bases outside gene matches: 7. CDR3 residues: CASSFGPGQGGETQYF. In nucleotides, the CDR3 is TGCGCCAGCAGCTTCGGCCCGGGACAGGGGGGAGAGACCCAGTACTTC.